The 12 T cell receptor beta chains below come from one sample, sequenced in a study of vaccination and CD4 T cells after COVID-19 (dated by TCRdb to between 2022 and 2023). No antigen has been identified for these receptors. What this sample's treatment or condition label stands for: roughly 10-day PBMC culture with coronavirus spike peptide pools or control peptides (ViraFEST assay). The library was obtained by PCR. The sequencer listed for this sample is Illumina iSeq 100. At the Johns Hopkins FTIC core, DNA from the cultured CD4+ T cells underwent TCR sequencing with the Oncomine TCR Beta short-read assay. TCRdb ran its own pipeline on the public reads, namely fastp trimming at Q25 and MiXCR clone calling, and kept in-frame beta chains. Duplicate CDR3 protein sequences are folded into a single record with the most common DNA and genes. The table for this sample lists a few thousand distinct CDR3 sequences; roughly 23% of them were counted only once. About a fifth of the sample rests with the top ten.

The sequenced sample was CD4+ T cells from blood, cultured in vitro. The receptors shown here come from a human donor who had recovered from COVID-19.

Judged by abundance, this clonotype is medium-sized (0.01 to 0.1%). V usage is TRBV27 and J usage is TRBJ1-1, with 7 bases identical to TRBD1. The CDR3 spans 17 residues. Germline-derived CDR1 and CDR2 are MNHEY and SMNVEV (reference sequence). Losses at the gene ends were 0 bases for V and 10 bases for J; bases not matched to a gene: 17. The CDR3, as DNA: TGTGCCAGCAGTTTATCGCGGGCCCCGACAGGGAGATACGTAGCTTTCTTT. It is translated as CASSLSRAPTGRYVAFF.

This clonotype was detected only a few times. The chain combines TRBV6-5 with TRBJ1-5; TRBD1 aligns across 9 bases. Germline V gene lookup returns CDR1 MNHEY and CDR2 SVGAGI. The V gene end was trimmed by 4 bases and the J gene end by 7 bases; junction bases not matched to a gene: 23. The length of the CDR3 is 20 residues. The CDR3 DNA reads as TGTGCCAGCAGTTCAAAACCTGAAAGGACAGGGGATCCACCCTGCCAGCCCCAGCATTTT. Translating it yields CASSSKPERTGDPPCQPQHF.

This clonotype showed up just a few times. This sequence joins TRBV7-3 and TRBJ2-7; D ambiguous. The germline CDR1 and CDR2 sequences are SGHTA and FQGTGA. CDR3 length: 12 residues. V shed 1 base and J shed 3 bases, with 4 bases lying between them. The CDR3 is CASSLNGYEQYF. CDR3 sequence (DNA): TGTGCCAGCAGCTTAAACGGCTACGAGCAGTACTTC.

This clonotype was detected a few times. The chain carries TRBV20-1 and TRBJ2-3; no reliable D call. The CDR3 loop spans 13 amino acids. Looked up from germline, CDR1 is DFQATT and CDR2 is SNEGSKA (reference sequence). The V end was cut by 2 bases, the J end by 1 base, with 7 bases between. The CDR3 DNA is TGCAGTGCTAGAAGGCAGGGCACAGATACGCAGTATTTT. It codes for CSARRQGTDTQYF.

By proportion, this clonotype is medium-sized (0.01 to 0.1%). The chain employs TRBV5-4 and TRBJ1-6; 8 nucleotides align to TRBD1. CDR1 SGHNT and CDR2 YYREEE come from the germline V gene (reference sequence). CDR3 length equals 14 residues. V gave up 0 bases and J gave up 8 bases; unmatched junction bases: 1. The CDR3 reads CASSLGDRHSPLHF. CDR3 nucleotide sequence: TGTGCCAGCAGCTTGGGGGACAGGCATTCACCCCTCCACTTT.

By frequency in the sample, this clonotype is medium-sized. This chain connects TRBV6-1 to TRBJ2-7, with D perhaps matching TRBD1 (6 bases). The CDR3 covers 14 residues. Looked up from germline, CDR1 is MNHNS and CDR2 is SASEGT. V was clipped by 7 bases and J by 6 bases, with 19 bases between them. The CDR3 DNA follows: TGTGCCAGCATTTGGACTCCAGGGGCGGGCGAGCAGTACTTC. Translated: CASIWTPGAGEQYF.

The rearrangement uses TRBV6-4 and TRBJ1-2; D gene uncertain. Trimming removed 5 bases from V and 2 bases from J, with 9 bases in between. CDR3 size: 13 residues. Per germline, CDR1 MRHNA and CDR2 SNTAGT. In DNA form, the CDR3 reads TGTGCCAGCAGTCCTGACGGGAACTATGGCTACACCTTC. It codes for CASSPDGNYGYTF.

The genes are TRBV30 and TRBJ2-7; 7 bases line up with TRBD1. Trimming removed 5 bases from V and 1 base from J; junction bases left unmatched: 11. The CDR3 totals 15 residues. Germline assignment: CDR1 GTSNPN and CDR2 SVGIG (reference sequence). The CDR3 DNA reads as TGTGCCTGGGCCCTCGGGCAGGGGGTTTCCTACGAGCAGTACTTC. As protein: CAWALGQGVSYEQYF.

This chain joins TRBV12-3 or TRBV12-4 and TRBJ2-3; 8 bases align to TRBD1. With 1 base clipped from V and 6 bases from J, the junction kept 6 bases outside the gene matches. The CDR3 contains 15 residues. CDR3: CASSLGLDREDTQYF. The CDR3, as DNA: TGTGCCAGCAGTTTAGGCCTGGACAGGGAGGATACGCAGTATTTT.

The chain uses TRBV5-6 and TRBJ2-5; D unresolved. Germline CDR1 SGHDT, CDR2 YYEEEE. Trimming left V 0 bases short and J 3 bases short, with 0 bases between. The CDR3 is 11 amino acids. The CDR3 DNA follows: TGTGCCAGCAGCTTGGAAGAGACCCAGTACTTC. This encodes CASSLEETQYF.

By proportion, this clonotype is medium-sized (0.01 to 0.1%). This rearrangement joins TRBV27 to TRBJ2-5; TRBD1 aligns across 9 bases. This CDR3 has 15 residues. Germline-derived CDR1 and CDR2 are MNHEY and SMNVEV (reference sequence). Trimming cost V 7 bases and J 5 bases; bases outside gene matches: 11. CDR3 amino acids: CASTGPSGTGETQYF. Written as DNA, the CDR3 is TGTGCCAGCACCGGACCCTCCGGGACAGGGGAGACCCAGTACTTC.

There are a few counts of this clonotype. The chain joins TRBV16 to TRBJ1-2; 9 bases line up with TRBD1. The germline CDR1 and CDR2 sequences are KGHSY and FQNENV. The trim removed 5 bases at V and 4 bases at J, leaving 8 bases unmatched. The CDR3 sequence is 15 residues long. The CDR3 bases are TGTGCCAGCAGCGACCACAGGGGGCGCTTCTATGGCTACACCTTC. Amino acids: CASSDHRGRFYGYTF.